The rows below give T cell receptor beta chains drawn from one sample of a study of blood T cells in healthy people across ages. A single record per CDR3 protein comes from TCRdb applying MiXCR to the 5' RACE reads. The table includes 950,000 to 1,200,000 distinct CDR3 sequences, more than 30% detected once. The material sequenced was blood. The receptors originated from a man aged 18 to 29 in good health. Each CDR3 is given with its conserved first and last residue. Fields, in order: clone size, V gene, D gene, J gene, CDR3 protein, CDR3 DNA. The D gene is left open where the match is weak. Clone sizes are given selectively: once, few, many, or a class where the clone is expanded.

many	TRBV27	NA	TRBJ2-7	CASSLSSGYEQYF	TGCGCCAGCAGCCTGTCGTCGGGTTACGAGCAGTACTTC
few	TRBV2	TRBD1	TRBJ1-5	CASGDRGQGQPQHF	TGTGCCAGCGGGGACAGGGGGCAAGGTCAGCCCCAGCATTTT
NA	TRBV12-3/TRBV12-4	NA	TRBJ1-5	CASSLARVRSEPQHF	TGTGCCAGCAGTTTAGCGCGGGTACGCTCCGAGCCCCAGCATTTT
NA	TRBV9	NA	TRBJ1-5	CASSPEARGNQPQHF	TGTGCCAGCAGCCCCGAGGCGAGGGGCAATCAGCCCCAGCATTTT
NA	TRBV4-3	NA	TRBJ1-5	CASSNGFGGLGNQPQHF	TGCGCCAGCAGCAATGGTTTCGGGGGGTTAGGCAATCAGCCCCAGCATTTT
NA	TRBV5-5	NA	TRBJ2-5	CASSQDSPNNEQYF	TGTGCCAGCAGCCAGGACAGCCCTAACAATGAGCAGTACTTC
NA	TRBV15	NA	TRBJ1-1	CATSKGLLNTEAFF	TGTGCCACCAGCAAAGGCCTTTTGAACACTGAAGCTTTCTTT
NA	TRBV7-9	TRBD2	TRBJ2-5	CASSSTASGETQYF	TGTGCCAGCAGCTCCACTGCTAGCGGGGAGACCCAGTACTTC
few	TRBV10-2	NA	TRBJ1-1	CASTSRGRHTEAFF	TGCGCCAGCACAAGCAGGGGTAGGCACACTGAAGCTTTCTTT
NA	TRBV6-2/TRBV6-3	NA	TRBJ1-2	CASSYTSRPSYGYTF	TGTGCCAGCAGTTACACTTCGAGACCGAGCTATGGCTACACCTTC
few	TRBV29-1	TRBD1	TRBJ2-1	CSGMGDRGTMYNEQFF	TGCAGCGGGATGGGGGACAGGGGCACAATGTACAATGAGCAGTTCTTC
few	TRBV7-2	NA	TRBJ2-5	CASSLRSRDETQYF	TGTGCCAGCAGCTTAAGGTCGAGGGACGAGACCCAGTACTTC
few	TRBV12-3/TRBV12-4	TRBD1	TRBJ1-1	CASSFSGQRGDTEAFF	TGTGCCAGCAGTTTTTCGGGACAGAGGGGTGACACTGAAGCTTTCTTT
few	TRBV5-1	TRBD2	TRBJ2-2	CASSHGREGTGELFF	TGCGCCAGCAGCCATGGAAGGGAGGGCACCGGGGAGCTGTTTTTT
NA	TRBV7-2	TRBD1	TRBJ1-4	CASSFDRGAEKLFF	TGTGCCAGCAGCTTCGACAGGGGAGCCGAAAAACTGTTTTTT
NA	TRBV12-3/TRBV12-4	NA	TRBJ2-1	CASSLASPTEQFF	TGTGCCAGCAGTTTGGCTAGCCCCACTGAGCAGTTCTTC
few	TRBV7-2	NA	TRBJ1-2	CASSSLTGGYTF	TGTGCCAGCAGCTCTCTGACGGGGGGCTACACCTTC
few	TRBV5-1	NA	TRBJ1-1	CASSLGVESEAFF	TGCGCCAGCAGCTTGGGGGTCGAGTCTGAAGCTTTCTTT
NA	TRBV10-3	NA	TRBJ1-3	CAISPGVSGNTIYF	TGTGCCATCAGTCCAGGTGTCTCTGGAAACACCATATATTTT
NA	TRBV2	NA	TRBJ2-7	CASRGRDEQYF	TGTGCCAGCAGAGGACGGGATGAGCAGTACTTC
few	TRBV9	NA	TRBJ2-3	CAGSPRGGLSDTQYF	TGTGCCGGCAGCCCCCGCGGGGGCCTCAGTGATACGCAGTATTTT
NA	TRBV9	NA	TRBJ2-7	CASSAASTNEQYF	TGTGCCAGCAGCGCCGCGAGCACCAATGAGCAGTACTTC
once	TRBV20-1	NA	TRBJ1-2	CSARSHGRDYGCTF	TGCAGTGCTAGATCACATGGTAGGGATTATGGCTGCACCTTC
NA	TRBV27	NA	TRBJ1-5	CASSLEGLGDSQPQHF	TGTGCCAGCAGCCTGGAGGGACTAGGTGATAGTCAGCCCCAGCATTTT
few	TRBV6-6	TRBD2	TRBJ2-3	CASSPTSGVNTDTQYF	TGTGCCAGCAGCCCCACTAGCGGGGTAAACACAGATACGCAGTATTTT
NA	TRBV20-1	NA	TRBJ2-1	CSAGDGQGRNEQFF	TGCAGTGCTGGAGATGGCCAGGGTAGGAATGAGCAGTTCTTC
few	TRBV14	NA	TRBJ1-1	CASSRDVNTEAFF	TGTGCCAGCAGCCGGGATGTAAACACTGAAGCTTTCTTT
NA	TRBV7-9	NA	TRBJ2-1	CASSLVGEEQFF	TGTGCCAGCAGCTTAGTGGGGGAAGAGCAGTTCTTC
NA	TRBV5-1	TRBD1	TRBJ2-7	CASSMGQESYEQYF	TGCGCCAGCAGCATGGGACAGGAGAGCTACGAGCAGTACTTC
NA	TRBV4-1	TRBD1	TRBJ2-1	CASSQEDGQGGRNEQFF	TGCGCCAGCAGCCAAGAAGATGGACAGGGGGGTCGCAATGAGCAGTTCTTC
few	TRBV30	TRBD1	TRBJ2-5	CACDREFQETQYF	TGTGCCTGTGACAGGGAATTTCAAGAGACCCAGTACTTC
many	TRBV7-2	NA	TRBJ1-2	CASSPQSERPNYGYTF	TGTGCCAGCAGCCCTCAGAGCGAACGGCCGAACTATGGCTACACCTTC
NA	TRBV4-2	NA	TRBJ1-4	CASSEQGWTNEKLFF	TGTGCCAGCAGCGAACAGGGTTGGACTAATGAAAAACTGTTTTTT
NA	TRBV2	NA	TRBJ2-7	CASRDRGYEQYF	TGTGCCAGCCGGGACCGAGGCTACGAGCAGTACTTC
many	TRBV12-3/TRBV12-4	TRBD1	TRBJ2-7	CASSLGLSGGHEQYF	TGTGCCAGCAGTTTAGGTCTCTCAGGGGGTCACGAGCAGTACTTC
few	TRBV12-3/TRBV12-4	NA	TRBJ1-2	CASSLGQTPYGYTF	TGTGCCAGCAGTTTAGGGCAGACTCCCTATGGCTACACCTTC
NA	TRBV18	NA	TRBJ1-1	CASSPPLSVTEAFF	TGTGCCAGCTCACCACCGTTGTCGGTTACTGAAGCTTTCTTT
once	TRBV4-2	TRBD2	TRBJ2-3	CASSLTTSGDTDTQYF	TGTGCCAGCAGCTTAACGACTAGCGGGGACACAGATACGCAGTATTTT
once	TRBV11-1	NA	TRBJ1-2	CASSLGTAETYGYTF	TGTGCCAGCAGCTTAGGGACCGCTGAGACCTATGGCTACACCTTC
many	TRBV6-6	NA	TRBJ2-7	CASSLQGPNEQYF	TGTGCCAGCAGCCTACAGGGACCGAATGAGCAGTACTTC